This TCR beta chain was captured by sequencing in a study of T cell responses to AZD1222 COVID-19 vaccine. Study in general: Pooled together were second doses at about 4 or about 12 weeks.

Germline V gene lookup returns CDR1 MDHEN and CDR2 SYDVKM. V was trimmed by 11 bases and J by 0 bases, leaving 7 bases between them. This CDR3 comprises 11 residues. General study findings and limits: Following two doses of AZD1222, Spike-specific TCR breadth and depth rose. Vaccine-associated CD4 TCRs spanned spike, dominant at 160-218 and 743-854. Within unmutated variant regions lay the reported targets of nearly half of spike-specific TCRs.

A note on this clone: Its antigen is currently unknown.

Clones were sequenced by immunoSEQ multiplex PCR, and TCRdb holds only the in-frame ones, with some missing. The profile shows 95,000 to 150,000 clones, roughly 91% of them singletons. The source of this sequence is an adult in good health. The material was peripheral blood, obtained on day 0 of AZD1222 vaccination. The V gene is TRBV28, the J gene TRBJ1-2; D uncertain. As DNA, the CDR3 is TGTGCCGCCTCCTCTAACTATGGCTACACCTTC. It specifies CAASSNYGYTF.